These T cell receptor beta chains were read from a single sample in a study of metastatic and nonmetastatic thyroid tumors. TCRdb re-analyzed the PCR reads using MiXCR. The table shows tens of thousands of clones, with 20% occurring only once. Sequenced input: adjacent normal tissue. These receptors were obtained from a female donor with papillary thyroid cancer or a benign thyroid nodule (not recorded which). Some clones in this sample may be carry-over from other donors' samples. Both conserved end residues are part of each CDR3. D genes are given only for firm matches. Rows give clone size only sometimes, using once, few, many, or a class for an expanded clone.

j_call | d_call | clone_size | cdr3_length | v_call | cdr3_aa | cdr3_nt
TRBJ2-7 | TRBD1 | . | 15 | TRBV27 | CASSVYGTDTYEQYF | TGTGCCAGCAGTGTTTACGGGACAGACACCTACGAGCAGTACTTC
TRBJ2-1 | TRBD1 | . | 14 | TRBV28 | CASSKVSGGGEQFF | TGTGCCAGCAGCAAGGTGTCAGGGGGTGGTGAGCAGTTCTTC
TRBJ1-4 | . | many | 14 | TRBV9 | CASSVSGSNEKLFF | TGTGCCAGCAGCGTCTCCGGGTCTAATGAAAAACTGTTTTTT
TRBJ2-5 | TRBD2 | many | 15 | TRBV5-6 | CASSRGLAPQETQYF | TGTGCCAGCAGCCGGGGACTAGCACCCCAAGAGACCCAGTACTTC
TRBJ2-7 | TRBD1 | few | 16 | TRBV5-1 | CASSLGTGPLSYEQYF | TGCGCCAGCAGCTTAGGGACAGGCCCCCTCTCCTACGAGCAGTACTTC
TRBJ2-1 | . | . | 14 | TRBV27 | CASSMRSSYNEQFF | TGTGCCAGCAGCATGAGGAGCTCCTACAATGAGCAGTTCTTC
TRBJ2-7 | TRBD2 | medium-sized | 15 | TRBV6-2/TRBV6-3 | CASTPRGGLGYEQYF | TGTGCCAGCACCCCCCGGGGGGGATTAGGCTACGAGCAGTACTTC
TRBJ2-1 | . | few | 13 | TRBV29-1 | CSFSLTGGYEQFF | TGCAGCTTTTCATTGACTGGGGGTTATGAGCAGTTCTTC
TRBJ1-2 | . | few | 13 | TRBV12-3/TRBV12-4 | CASGLGIAVGYTF | TGTGCCAGCGGTTTGGGGATCGCGGTGGGCTACACCTTC
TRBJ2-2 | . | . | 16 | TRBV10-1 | CASSPTVQANTWELFF | TGCGCCAGCAGTCCGACTGTACAGGCGAACACCTGGGAGCTGTTTTTT
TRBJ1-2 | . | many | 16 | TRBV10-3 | CAISESKLSPTYGYTF | TGTGCCATCAGTGAGTCGAAGCTGTCCCCGACCTATGGCTACACCTTC
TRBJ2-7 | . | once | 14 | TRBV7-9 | CASSLVGTSGEEYF | TGCGCCAGCAGCTTAGTCGGTACCTCAGGGGAGGAGTACTTC
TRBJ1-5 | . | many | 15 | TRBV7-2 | CASSRRSGLGQPQHF | TGTGCCAGCAGCCGACGTTCGGGTCTAGGCCAGCCCCAGCATTTT
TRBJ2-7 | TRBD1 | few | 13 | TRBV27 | CASRRDRGYEQYF | TGTGCCAGCAGAAGGGACAGGGGTTACGAGCAGTACTTC
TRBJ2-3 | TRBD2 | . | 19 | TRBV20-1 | CSARSSSPASGIWFDTQYF | TGCAGTGCTAGATCTTCTTCCCCCGCTAGCGGGATCTGGTTTGATACGCAGTATTTT
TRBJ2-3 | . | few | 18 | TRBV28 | CASGRRDRAVSDTDTQYF | TGTGCCAGCGGCAGGCGGGACCGGGCAGTCAGCGACACAGATACGCAGTATTTT
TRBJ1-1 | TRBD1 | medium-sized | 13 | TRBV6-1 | CASERQGTTEAFF | TGTGCCAGCGAAAGACAGGGGACGACTGAAGCTTTCTTT
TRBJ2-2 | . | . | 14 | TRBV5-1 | CASSSVASTGELFF | TGCGCCAGCAGCTCTGTGGCGAGCACCGGGGAGCTGTTTTTT
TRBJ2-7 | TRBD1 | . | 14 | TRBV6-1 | CASSLDRGHIGQYF | TGTGCCAGCAGCCTAGACAGGGGCCATATCGGGCAGTACTTC
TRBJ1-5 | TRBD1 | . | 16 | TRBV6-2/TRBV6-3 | CASSYSGQGRNQPQHF | TGTGCCAGCAGTTACTCGGGACAGGGTCGCAATCAGCCCCAGCATTTT
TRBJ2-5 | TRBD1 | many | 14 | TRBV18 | CASSPLRTGETQYF | TGTGCCAGCTCACCACTACGGACAGGGGAGACCCAGTACTTC
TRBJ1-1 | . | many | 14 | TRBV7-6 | CASSPQFNVDEAFF | TGTGCCAGCAGCCCACAGTTTAATGTCGATGAAGCTTTCTTT
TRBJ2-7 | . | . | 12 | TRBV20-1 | CSASPFPEEQYF | TGCAGTGCTAGTCCCTTCCCGGAGGAGCAGTACTTC
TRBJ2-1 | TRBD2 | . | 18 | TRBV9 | CASSVDFRVTSGPNEQFF | TGTGCCAGCAGCGTAGATTTTAGGGTGACTAGCGGACCCAATGAGCAGTTCTTC
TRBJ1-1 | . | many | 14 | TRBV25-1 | CASSEEGMNTEAFF | TGTGCCAGCAGTGAGGAGGGGATGAACACTGAAGCTTTCTTT